The rows below give T cell receptor beta chains drawn from one sample of a study of T cells in Graves' hyperthyroidism and ophthalmopathy. TCRdb re-derived calls from the multiplex PCR reads in MiXCR, one entry per CDR3 protein. The repertoire holds fewer than 450,000 distinct CDR3 sequences, with roughly 17% as singletons. The sequencing input was blood. The receptor set was obtained from a woman aged 25 to 39 with Graves' hyperthyroidism that later progressed to Graves' ophthalmopathy. Each CDR3 is given with its conserved first and last residue. Each record gives: J gene, V gene, clone size, CDR3 length, D gene, CDR3 DNA, CDR3 protein. The D gene is left open where the match is weak. Clone size is given for some rows only: seen once, a few or many times, or a class if the clone is expanded.

j_gene: TRBJ2-7
v_gene: TRBV29-1
abundance: many
len: 12
d_gene: .
CDR3nt: TGCAGCGTTGGAGAGTCAGGCTACGAGCAGTACTTC
CDR3aa: CSVGESGYEQYF

j_gene: TRBJ1-1
v_gene: TRBV24-1
abundance: many
len: 17
d_gene: TRBD1
CDR3nt: TGTGCCACCAGTGATTCGAGGACGGGGGGCAGGGGGACTGAAGCTTTCTTT
CDR3aa: CATSDSRTGGRGTEAFF

j_gene: TRBJ2-7
v_gene: TRBV19
abundance: few
len: 14
d_gene: .
CDR3nt: TGTGCCAGTAGTATGGGCGGTTCCTCCTACGAGCAGTACTTC
CDR3aa: CASSMGGSSYEQYF

j_gene: TRBJ2-3
v_gene: TRBV15
abundance: many
len: 15
d_gene: .
CDR3nt: TGTGCCACCAGCGAGGGGACGGGTCGCACAGATACGCAGTATTTT
CDR3aa: CATSEGTGRTDTQYF

j_gene: TRBJ1-1
v_gene: TRBV2
abundance: many
len: 15
d_gene: .
CDR3nt: TGTGCCAGCAGTGTCCCCACGGGACGGCGGACTGAAGCTTTCTTT
CDR3aa: CASSVPTGRRTEAFF

j_gene: TRBJ2-5
v_gene: TRBV10-3
abundance: many
len: 15
d_gene: .
CDR3nt: TGTGCCATCAGTGAGGGGTCCACGTACCAAGAGACCCAGTACTTC
CDR3aa: CAISEGSTYQETQYF

j_gene: TRBJ1-4
v_gene: TRBV25-1
abundance: .
len: 12
d_gene: .
CDR3nt: TGTGCCAGCAAGGGACACATTGAAAAACTGTTTTTT
CDR3aa: CASKGHIEKLFF

j_gene: TRBJ2-3
v_gene: TRBV20-1
abundance: many
len: 13
d_gene: TRBD2
CDR3nt: TGCAGTCCTTTGCGGGGGGACCAGGATACGCAGTATTTT
CDR3aa: CSPLRGDQDTQYF

j_gene: TRBJ2-7
v_gene: TRBV10-3
abundance: many
len: 12
d_gene: .
CDR3nt: TGTGCCATCAGTGAAGGTCAAATCAAGCAGTACTTC
CDR3aa: CAISEGQIKQYF

j_gene: TRBJ2-3
v_gene: TRBV28
abundance: .
len: 15
d_gene: .
CDR3nt: TGTGCCAGCGGGATAACGGGGGCCGGCACAGATACGCAGTATTTT
CDR3aa: CASGITGAGTDTQYF

j_gene: TRBJ1-6
v_gene: TRBV14
abundance: many
len: 10
d_gene: .
CDR3nt: TGTGCCAGCAGCCCAAAACCCCTCCACTTT
CDR3aa: CASSPKPLHF

j_gene: TRBJ1-4
v_gene: TRBV18
abundance: .
len: 14
d_gene: TRBD1
CDR3nt: TGTGCCGGCTCCCCGGGACAGGGAAATGAAAAACTGTTTTTT
CDR3aa: CAGSPGQGNEKLFF

j_gene: TRBJ1-5
v_gene: TRBV19
abundance: .
len: 17
d_gene: .
CDR3nt: TGTGCCAGTAGTATAGAATACAGTTTTAGTTACAATCAGCCCCAGCATTTT
CDR3aa: CASSIEYSFSYNQPQHF

j_gene: TRBJ2-3
v_gene: TRBV7-9
abundance: few
len: 12
d_gene: .
CDR3nt: TGTGCCAGCACTGGGGTGGGCGATACGCAGTATTTT
CDR3aa: CASTGVGDTQYF

j_gene: TRBJ2-7
v_gene: TRBV20-1
abundance: few
len: 14
d_gene: .
CDR3nt: TGCAGTGCTAGAGGGCAGGGCAGGAGACACGAGCAGTACTTC
CDR3aa: CSARGQGRRHEQYF

j_gene: TRBJ2-5
v_gene: TRBV5-1
abundance: .
len: 18
d_gene: TRBD2
CDR3nt: TGCGCCAGCAGCTTGGTCCTAGCGGGGGGGCCGGGGCAAGAGACCCAGTACTTC
CDR3aa: CASSLVLAGGPGQETQYF

j_gene: TRBJ2-4
v_gene: TRBV5-4
abundance: .
len: 16
d_gene: TRBD1
CDR3nt: TGTGCCAGCAGCCCCAAGACAGGGCTGGCCAAAAACATTCAGTACTTC
CDR3aa: CASSPKTGLAKNIQYF

j_gene: TRBJ2-7
v_gene: TRBV3-1
abundance: .
len: 16
d_gene: TRBD1
CDR3nt: TGTGCCAGCAGCCTCGAGCCGACAGGGGGTCTTGACGAGCAGTACTTC
CDR3aa: CASSLEPTGGLDEQYF

j_gene: TRBJ2-5
v_gene: TRBV5-1
abundance: few
len: 14
d_gene: .
CDR3nt: TGCGCCAGCAGCCCGGCGGGCAGGGGAGAGACCCAGTACTTC
CDR3aa: CASSPAGRGETQYF

j_gene: TRBJ2-3
v_gene: TRBV29-1
abundance: .
len: 11
d_gene: .
CDR3nt: TGCAGCGTTGAAAGCACAGATACGCAGTATTTT
CDR3aa: CSVESTDTQYF

j_gene: TRBJ1-2
v_gene: TRBV20-1
abundance: .
len: 15
d_gene: .
CDR3nt: TGCAGTGCCCTTAAACAGTGGGGCTATTATGGTGGCTACACCTTC
CDR3aa: CSALKQWGYYGGYTF

j_gene: TRBJ2-7
v_gene: TRBV10-3
abundance: few
len: 14
d_gene: .
CDR3nt: TGTGCCATCAGTGAGGAGGGCCTGAGCTACGAGCAGTACTTC
CDR3aa: CAISEEGLSYEQYF

j_gene: TRBJ2-1
v_gene: TRBV2
abundance: many
len: 16
d_gene: TRBD2
CDR3nt: TGTGCCAGCAGTGGTTCGGGACTAGCGGATCCGAATGAGCAGTTCTTC
CDR3aa: CASSGSGLADPNEQFF

j_gene: TRBJ2-1
v_gene: TRBV30
abundance: .
len: 15
d_gene: TRBD1
CDR3nt: TGTGCCTGGAGACTCTTGGGACAGGGGTTCCATGAGCAGTTCTTC
CDR3aa: CAWRLLGQGFHEQFF

j_gene: TRBJ1-5
v_gene: TRBV12-3/TRBV12-4
abundance: many
len: 14
d_gene: .
CDR3nt: TGTGCCAGCAGGGCCGCCAGACGCAATCAGCCCCAGCATTTT
CDR3aa: CASRAARRNQPQHF

j_gene: TRBJ2-5
v_gene: TRBV5-1
abundance: many
len: 14
d_gene: .
CDR3nt: TGCGCCAGCAGTCAAACCGGAGGGAAAGAGACCCAGTACTTC
CDR3aa: CASSQTGGKETQYF

j_gene: TRBJ1-4
v_gene: TRBV20-1
abundance: many
len: 14
d_gene: .
CDR3nt: TGCAGTGCTCCCCCGATTACAACTAATGAAAAACTGTTTTTT
CDR3aa: CSAPPITTNEKLFF

j_gene: TRBJ1-4
v_gene: TRBV7-9
abundance: few
len: 14
d_gene: .
CDR3nt: TGTGCCAGCAGCGGAGGGACCGAGAATGAAAAACTGTTTTTT
CDR3aa: CASSGGTENEKLFF

j_gene: TRBJ2-7
v_gene: TRBV13
abundance: many
len: 16
d_gene: TRBD2
CDR3nt: TGTGCCAGCAGCAACAGCTTTGGACTAGCGGGGTACGAGCAGTACTTC
CDR3aa: CASSNSFGLAGYEQYF

j_gene: TRBJ2-5
v_gene: TRBV20-1
abundance: .
len: 15
d_gene: TRBD1
CDR3nt: TGCAGTGCCGCCCGCGGCGGGACAGGGTCGGAGACCCAGTACTTC
CDR3aa: CSAARGGTGSETQYF

j_gene: TRBJ1-4
v_gene: TRBV27
abundance: many
len: 14
d_gene: TRBD1
CDR3nt: TGTGCCAGCAGAACGACAGGGGGTAATGAAAAACTGTTTTTT
CDR3aa: CASRTTGGNEKLFF

j_gene: TRBJ2-7
v_gene: TRBV6-1
abundance: many
len: 15
d_gene: TRBD1
CDR3nt: TGTGCCAGCAGTTTCGGGACAGGGGTTATCTACGAGCAGTACTTC
CDR3aa: CASSFGTGVIYEQYF

j_gene: TRBJ2-1
v_gene: TRBV24-1
abundance: many
len: 14
d_gene: .
CDR3nt: TGTGCCACCAGTGAAGCGGGTGTTTACAATGAGCAGTTCTTC
CDR3aa: CATSEAGVYNEQFF

j_gene: TRBJ1-1
v_gene: TRBV12-3/TRBV12-4
abundance: .
len: 14
d_gene: .
CDR3nt: TGTGCCAGCAGTAAATACAGGGAGAACACTGAAGCTTTCTTT
CDR3aa: CASSKYRENTEAFF

j_gene: TRBJ2-5
v_gene: TRBV2
abundance: medium-sized
len: 15
d_gene: TRBD1
CDR3nt: TGTGCCAGCCGCGTAAGACAGGGGGCACGAGAGACCCAGTACTTC
CDR3aa: CASRVRQGARETQYF

j_gene: TRBJ2-1
v_gene: TRBV20-1
abundance: many
len: 16
d_gene: TRBD2
CDR3nt: TGCAGTGCTAGAGATACTAGCGGGGGGGCCTGGAATGAGCAGTTCTTC
CDR3aa: CSARDTSGGAWNEQFF

j_gene: TRBJ2-3
v_gene: TRBV27
abundance: .
len: 14
d_gene: .
CDR3nt: TGTGCCAGCAGTTTTAACAAACAGGGGGGGAGGCAGTATTTT
CDR3aa: CASSFNKQGGRQYF

j_gene: TRBJ2-7
v_gene: TRBV28
abundance: .
len: 14
d_gene: .
CDR3nt: TGTGCCAGCAGTATCAGTGGGAGACTACCCGAGCAGTACTTC
CDR3aa: CASSISGRLPEQYF

j_gene: TRBJ1-6
v_gene: TRBV3-1
abundance: .
len: 15
d_gene: .
CDR3nt: TGTGCCAGCAGCCAAGTGGACGAGGTTTCTTCACCCCTCCACTTT
CDR3aa: CASSQVDEVSSPLHF

j_gene: TRBJ2-3
v_gene: TRBV27
abundance: many
len: 15
d_gene: .
CDR3nt: TGTGCCAGCAGTTTATCCGGGAGAAACACAGATACGCAGTATTTT
CDR3aa: CASSLSGRNTDTQYF

j_gene: TRBJ2-7
v_gene: TRBV20-1
abundance: few
len: 17
d_gene: TRBD2
CDR3nt: TGCAGTGCTAGTAAAGGGACTAGCGGGAGTTTCTGGTACGAGCAGTACTTC
CDR3aa: CSASKGTSGSFWYEQYF